The rows below give T cell receptor beta chains drawn from one sample of a study of blood T cell repertoires in COVID-19. Some clones are missing from TCRdb's copy, which holds only in-frame ones; the method was immunoSEQ multiplex PCR. This sample has around 250,000 clones, with over 80% found just once. The material sequenced was PBMCs or T cells enriched from blood (not recorded which). The receptors derive from a human donor in a cohort exposed to, infected with or recovered from COVID-19 (not recorded which). The donor label of this sample is uncertain. Each CDR3 is given with its conserved first and last residue. Fields, in order: V gene, D gene, clone size, J gene, CDR3 protein, CDR3 DNA. The D gene is left open where the match is weak. Rows may omit the clone size; those that give it use once, few, many or a size class.

>TRBV21-1|-|-|TRBJ1-5
CASSSMGRGTGNQPQHF
TGTGCCAGCAGCTCAATGGGGAGGGGTACGGGCAATCAGCCCCAGCATTTT
>TRBV6-6|TRBD1|-|TRBJ2-7
CASSWTGAEQYF
TGTGCCAGCAGTTGGACAGGGGCCGAGCAGTACTTC
>TRBV19|TRBD1|-|TRBJ2-7
CASSIVTGDEQYF
TGTGCCAGTAGTATTGTGACAGGGGACGAGCAGTACTTC
>TRBV25-1|-|-|TRBJ2-2
CASTPARDGELFF
TGTGCCAGCACCCCCGCCCGGGACGGGGAGCTGTTTTTT
>TRBV18|TRBD1|-|TRBJ2-3
CASSPGTGSTDTQYF
TGTGCCAGCTCACCAGGGACAGGAAGCACAGATACGCAGTATTTT
>TRBV5-5|-|once|TRBJ2-7
CASSSDSLSYEQYF
TGTGCCAGCAGCTCCGACAGCCTCTCCTACGAGCAGTACTTC
>TRBV9|-|-|TRBJ2-3
CASSVPSRDTQYF
TGTGCCAGCAGCGTTCCTAGCAGAGATACGCAGTATTTT
>TRBV7-9|-|-|TRBJ2-5
CASSSPRPGETQYF
TGTGCCAGCAGCTCCCCCAGGCCAGGAGAGACCCAGTACTTC
>TRBV10-3|-|-|TRBJ2-3
CAISDSKQGSTDTQYF
TGTGCCATCAGTGATAGCAAACAGGGAAGCACAGATACGCAGTATTTT
>TRBV23-1|-|-|TRBJ1-4
CASSQLRGRRGTNEKLFF
TGCGCCAGCAGTCAATTGCGGGGACGCCGGGGGACTAATGAAAAACTGTTTTTT
>TRBV19|-|once|TRBJ1-6
CASSMQGIHSPLHF
TGTGCCAGTAGTATGCAGGGTATCCATTCACCCCTCCACTTT
>TRBV6-5|-|-|TRBJ1-2
CASSSHRGYGYTF
TGTGCCAGCAGTAGTCACAGAGGGTATGGCTACACCTTC
>TRBV6-5|-|-|TRBJ2-1
CASANRASSYNEQFF
TGTGCCAGCGCGAACAGGGCCAGCTCCTACAATGAGCAGTTCTTC
>TRBV5-1|-|once|TRBJ1-1
CASSGRAANTEAFF
TGCGCCAGCAGCGGCCGAGCGGCGAACACTGAAGCTTTCTTT
>TRBV19|-|-|TRBJ2-5
CASSIDGVAETQYF
TGTGCCAGTAGTATAGACGGGGTAGCAGAGACCCAGTACTTC
>TRBV6-5|-|-|TRBJ1-3
CASSYSVLSSGNTIYF
TGTGCCAGCAGTTACTCTGTTCTTTCCTCTGGAAACACCATATATTTT
>TRBV4-1|-|-|TRBJ1-2
CASSPQATAAYGYTF
TGCGCCAGCAGCCCCCAGGCCACAGCCGCATATGGCTACACCTTC
>TRBV27|TRBD2|-|TRBJ2-1
CASSSLAGEAYNEQFF
TGTGCCAGCAGTTCACTAGCGGGGGAGGCCTACAATGAGCAGTTCTTC
>TRBV6-1|TRBD1|-|TRBJ2-5
CASSDPGQQETQYF
TGTGCCAGCAGTGACCCGGGACAGCAAGAGACCCAGTACTTC
>TRBV30|-|-|TRBJ2-7
CAWSVGGTYEQYF
TGTGCCTGGAGTGTCGGGGGAACCTACGAGCAGTACTTC
>TRBV7-9|-|few|TRBJ2-2
CASSTDRLHNTGELFF
TGTGCCAGCAGTACGGACAGACTCCACAACACCGGGGAGCTGTTTTTT
>TRBV7-3|-|-|TRBJ1-1
CASSLYERSEAFF
TGTGCCAGCAGCTTATATGAACGGTCTGAAGCTTTCTTT
>TRBV7-2|TRBD1|-|TRBJ1-5
CASSLGQDYSNQPQHF
TGTGCCAGCAGCTTGGGACAGGATTATAGCAATCAGCCCCAGCATTTT
>TRBV4-1|TRBD2|once|TRBJ2-1
CASSLPVVAGAYNEQFF
TGCGCCAGCAGCCTCCCTGTAGTAGCGGGGGCCTACAATGAGCAGTTCTTC
>TRBV19|-|-|TRBJ1-5
CASSYSDQPQHF
TGTGCCAGTAGTTACAGTGATCAGCCCCAGCATTTT
>TRBV18|TRBD1|-|TRBJ1-1
CASSSGQGAFMNTEAFF
TGTGCCAGCTCATCGGGACAGGGGGCCTTCATGAACACTGAAGCTTTCTTT
>TRBV27|-|-|TRBJ1-3
CASSLSGAGNTIYF
TGTGCCAGCAGTTTATCAGGGGCCGGAAACACCATATATTTT
>TRBV5-4|TRBD2|-|TRBJ2-3
CASSLVIAGAYKSTDTQYF
TGTGCCAGCAGCTTGGTTATAGCGGGGGCCTACAAAAGCACAGATACGCAGTATTTT
>TRBV19|TRBD2|-|TRBJ2-7
CASSIVAGVYEQYF
TGTGCCAGTAGTATAGTGGCGGGGGTCTACGAGCAGTACTTC
>TRBV2|-|-|TRBJ1-4
CASNPTGGSEKLFF
TGTGCCAGCAATCCGACAGGCGGGAGTGAAAAACTGTTTTTT
>TRBV11-1|-|-|TRBJ1-6
CASSRAVNSPLHF
TGTGCCAGCAGCCGCGCGGTTAATTCACCCCTCCACTTT
>TRBV29-1|-|-|TRBJ1-1
CSAPVQGDTEAFF
TGCAGCGCCCCTGTTCAGGGTGACACTGAAGCTTTCTTT
>TRBV19|-|-|TRBJ2-6
CASSLQFSSSGANVLTF
TGTGCCAGTAGTCTCCAGTTCTCCTCCTCTGGGGCCAACGTCCTGACTTTC
>TRBV4-2|TRBD2|-|TRBJ2-2
CASSRSQIGGSNTGELFF
TGTGCCAGCAGCCGCTCGCAAATTGGCGGGAGTAACACCGGGGAGCTGTTTTTT
>TRBV2|TRBD2|-|TRBJ2-2
CASKGAGANTGELFF
TGTGCCAGCAAAGGCGCGGGGGCGAACACCGGGGAGCTGTTTTTT
>TRBV5-1|TRBD2|-|TRBJ2-1
CASSLTSGFYNEQFF
TGCGCCAGCAGCTTGACTAGCGGCTTTTACAATGAGCAGTTCTTC
>TRBV4-3|-|-|TRBJ2-1
CASSPAPSSYNEQFF
TGCGCCAGCAGCCCCGCACCGAGCTCCTACAATGAGCAGTTCTTC
>TRBV6-5|-|-|TRBJ2-7
CASSLKGRQSTKQYF
TGTGCCAGCTCTCTAAAGGGCAGACAGTCTACGAAGCAGTACTTC
>TRBV10-3|TRBD2|-|TRBJ2-3
CAISESPSGGISDTQYF
TGTGCCATCAGTGAGTCACCTAGCGGGGGGATTTCAGATACGCAGTATTTT
>TRBV5-4|-|-|TRBJ1-1
CASSGREAEAFF
TGTGCCAGCAGCGGTCGGGAGGCTGAAGCTTTCTTT
>TRBV4-3|TRBD1|-|TRBJ1-6
CASSQDATGNSPLHF
TGCGCCAGCAGCCAAGACGCGACAGGGAATTCACCCCTCCACTTT
>TRBV5-1|-|-|TRBJ1-1
CASSATANTEAFF
TGCGCCAGCAGCGCCACAGCGAACACTGAAGCTTTCTTT
>TRBV4-1|TRBD1|-|TRBJ1-1
CASSQDRVNTEAFF
TGCGCCAGCAGCCAGGACAGGGTGAACACTGAAGCTTTCTTT
>TRBV27|-|-|TRBJ1-6
CASSFQGYNSPLHF
TGTGCCAGCAGTTTTCAGGGGTATAATTCACCCCTCCACTTT
>TRBV27|-|-|TRBJ2-7
CASRGIDRGQSGASYEQYF
TGTGCCAGCAGAGGAATCGACAGGGGTCAGAGCGGGGCTTCCTACGAGCAGTACTTC